This TCR beta chain originates from a study of Ad26.COV2.S vaccination and SARS-CoV-2 variants. Treatment indicated: around 19 received Ad26.COV2.S at low or high dose, single or two shots; about five received placebo; per-sample allocation not given. Samples were taken on day 63 after the first vaccine or placebo injection. The administered vaccine (an Ad26 vector) expressed Wuhan-strain SARS-CoV-2 spike. CDR3 length: 14 amino acids. TCRdb's table, derived via immunoSEQ multiplex PCR, lists solely in-frame clones and lacks some. The data show 380,000 or so clones, roughly four fifths seen once. V gene TRBV21-1 combines with J gene TRBJ2-7. TRBV21-1 is shown as a pseudogene. The sequence came from a person aged 18-65 years who received the Ad26.COV2.S COVID-19 vaccine or a placebo. This material consisted of peripheral blood, taken in a trial of Ad26.COV2.S vaccine versus placebo. CDR3 in amino acids: CASSGLIFSYEQYF. DNA of the CDR3: TGTGCCAGCAGTGGCCTAATTTTCTCCTACGAGCAGTACTTC.